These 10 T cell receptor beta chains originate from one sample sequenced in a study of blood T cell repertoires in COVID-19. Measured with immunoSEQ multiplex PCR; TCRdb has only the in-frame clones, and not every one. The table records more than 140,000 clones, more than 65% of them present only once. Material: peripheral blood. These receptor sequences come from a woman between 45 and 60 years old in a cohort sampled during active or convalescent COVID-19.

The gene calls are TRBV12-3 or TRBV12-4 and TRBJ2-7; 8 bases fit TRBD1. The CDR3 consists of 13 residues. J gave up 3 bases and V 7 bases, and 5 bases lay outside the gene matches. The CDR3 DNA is TGTGCCAGCACGAGACAGGGGTTCTACGAGCAGTACTTC. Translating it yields CASTRQGFYEQYF.

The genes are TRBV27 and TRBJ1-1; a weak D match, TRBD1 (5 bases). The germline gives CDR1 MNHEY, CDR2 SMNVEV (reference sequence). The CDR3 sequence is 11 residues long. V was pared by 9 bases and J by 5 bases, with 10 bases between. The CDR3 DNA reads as TGTGCCAGTCAGGGCTCGACTGAAGCTTTCTTT. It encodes CASQGSTEAFF.

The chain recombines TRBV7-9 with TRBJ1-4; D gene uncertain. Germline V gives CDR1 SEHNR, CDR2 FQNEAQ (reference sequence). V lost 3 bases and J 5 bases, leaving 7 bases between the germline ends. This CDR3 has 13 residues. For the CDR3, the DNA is TGTGCCAGCAGCTTGCGGGAGAATGAAAAACTGTTTTTT. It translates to CASSLRENEKLFF.

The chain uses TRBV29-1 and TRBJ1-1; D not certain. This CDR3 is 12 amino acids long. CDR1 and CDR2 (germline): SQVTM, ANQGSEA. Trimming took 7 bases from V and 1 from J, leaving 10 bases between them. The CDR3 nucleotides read TGCAGCGCGAGCACAGAGAACACTGAAGCTTTCTTT. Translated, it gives CSASTENTEAFF.

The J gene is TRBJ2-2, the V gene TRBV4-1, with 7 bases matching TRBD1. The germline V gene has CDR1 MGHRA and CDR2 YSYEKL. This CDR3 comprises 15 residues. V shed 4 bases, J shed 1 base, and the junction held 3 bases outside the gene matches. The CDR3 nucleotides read TGCGCCAGCAGCCGACGACAGGGGAACACCGGGGAGCTGTTTTTT. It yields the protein CASSRRQGNTGELFF.

In DNA, the CDR3 is TGCGCCAGCAGCTTGGCAGCGGGGGGCCTCACAGATACGCAGTATTTT. Translation: CASSLAAGGLTDTQYF. The genes are TRBV5-1 and TRBJ2-3, with 9 bases fitting TRBD2. Germline lookup yields CDR1 SGHRS and CDR2 YFSETQ. This CDR3 is built from 16 residues. J lost 2 bases, V lost 0 bases, and 4 bases had no gene match.

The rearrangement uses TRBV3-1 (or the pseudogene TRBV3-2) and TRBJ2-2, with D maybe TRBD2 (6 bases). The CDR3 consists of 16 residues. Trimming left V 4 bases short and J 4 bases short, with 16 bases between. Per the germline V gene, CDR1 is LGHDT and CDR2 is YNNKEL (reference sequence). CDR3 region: CASSRTSPRGTGELFF. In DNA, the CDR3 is TGTGCCAGCAGCCGTACTAGCCCGAGGGGCACCGGGGAGCTGTTTTTT.

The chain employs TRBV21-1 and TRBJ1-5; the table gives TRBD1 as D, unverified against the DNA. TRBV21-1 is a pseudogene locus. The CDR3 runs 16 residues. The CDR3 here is CASSKGRGTGGQPQHF. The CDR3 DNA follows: TGTGCCAGCAGCAAAGGGCGGGGGACAGGGGGCCAGCCCCAGCATTTT.

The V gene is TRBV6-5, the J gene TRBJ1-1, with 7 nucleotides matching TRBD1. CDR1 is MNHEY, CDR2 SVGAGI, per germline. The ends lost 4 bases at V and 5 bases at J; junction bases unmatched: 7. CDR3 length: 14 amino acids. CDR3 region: CASSSPGGQTEAFF. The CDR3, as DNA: TGTGCCAGCAGTTCACCAGGGGGACAAACTGAAGCTTTCTTT.

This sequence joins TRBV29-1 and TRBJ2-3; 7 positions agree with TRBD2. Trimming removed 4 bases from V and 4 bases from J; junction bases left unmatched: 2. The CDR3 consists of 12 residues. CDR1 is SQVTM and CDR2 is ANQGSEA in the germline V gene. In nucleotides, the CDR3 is TGCAGCGTTGTTCGGGGGGCAGATACGCAGTATTTT. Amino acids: CSVVRGADTQYF.